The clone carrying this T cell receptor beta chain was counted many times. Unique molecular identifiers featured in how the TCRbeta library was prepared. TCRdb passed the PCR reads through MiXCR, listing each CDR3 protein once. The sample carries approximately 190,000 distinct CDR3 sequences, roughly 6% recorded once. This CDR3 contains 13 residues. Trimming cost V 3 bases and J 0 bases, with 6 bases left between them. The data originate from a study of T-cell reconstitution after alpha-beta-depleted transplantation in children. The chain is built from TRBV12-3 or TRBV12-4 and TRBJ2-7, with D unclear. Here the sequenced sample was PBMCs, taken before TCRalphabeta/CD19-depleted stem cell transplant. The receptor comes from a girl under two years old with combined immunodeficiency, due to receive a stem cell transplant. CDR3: CASSFASSYEQYF. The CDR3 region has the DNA TGTGCCAGCAGTTTCGCCAGCTCCTACGAGCAGTACTTC.